Presented here are 22 T cell receptor beta chains from one specimen sequenced in a study of lung T cells in sarcoidosis with Löfgren's syndrome (dated by TCRdb to the late 2010s). Instrument used: Illumina MiSeq. TCRdb handled the public reads itself, with Q25 trimming in fastp and clone calling in MiXCR, and kept productive beta chains. Each record represents a unique CDR3 protein, reported with the most common genes and DNA among its rows. This sample is represented by 55,000 to 80,000 distinct CDR3 sequences; approximately 21% of them were singletons. The top ten hold around 2.3% of the sample. Sequenced material: CD4+ T cells from PBMCs. Source of these receptors: a human donor with sarcoidosis (Löfgren's syndrome or another form), or a control subject (not recorded which).

This clonotype is medium-sized (0.01 to 0.1%) by share. The V call is TRBV6-6, the J call TRBJ2-7; 10 bases are a match to TRBD1. The CDR3 loop spans 17 amino acids. J lost 2 bases, V lost 0 bases, and 7 bases had no gene match. Germline CDR1 reads MNHNY; CDR2 reads SVGAGI (reference sequence). CDR3 protein: CASSYSITGQGTYEQYF. As DNA, the CDR3 is TGTGCCAGCAGTTACTCGATAACGGGACAGGGGACCTACGAGCAGTACTTC.

This chain joins TRBV18 and TRBJ2-5; D ambiguous. This CDR3 region has 13 residues. Between the trimmed V and J ends, which lost 8 bases and 5 bases, there was a span of 15 bases. The germline gives CDR1 KGHSH, CDR2 LQKENI. In DNA form, the CDR3 reads TGTGCCAGCCCCCCCTTGAACCGGGAGACCCAGTACTTC. Its translation: CASPPLNRETQYF.

This sequence joins TRBV11-2 and TRBJ1-1, with 8 bases that match TRBD1. The CDR3 extends over 14 amino acids. The germline CDR1 and CDR2 sequences are SGHAT and FQNNGV. Trimming at V came to 5 bases and at J to 4 bases, leaving 6 bases not matched to a gene. The CDR3 region has the DNA TGTGCCAGCAGCGCCACTACAGGGGGCACTGAAGCTTTCTTT. It translates to CASSATTGGTEAFF.

This clonotype was recorded at least ten times. The rearrangement joins TRBV28 to TRBJ2-3, with D possibly matching TRBD2 (5 bases). Germline CDR1 reads MDHEN; CDR2 reads SYDVKM. This CDR3 comprises 14 residues. V gave up 7 bases and J gave up 0 bases, with 11 bases separating them. This CDR3 reads CASNKRTSTDTQYF. As DNA, the CDR3 is TGTGCCAGCAATAAAAGGACTAGCACAGATACGCAGTATTTT. The variable domain in full, with the rest retrieved from reference TRBV28 and TRBJ2-3, is DVKVTQSSRYLVKRTGEKVFLECVQDMDHENMFWYRQDPGLGLRLIYFSYDVKMKEKGDIPEGYSVSREKKERFSLILESASTNQTSMYLCASNKRTSTDTQYFGPGTRLTVL.

V is TRBV18 and J is TRBJ2-7, with D maybe TRBD2 (6 bases). Germline-derived CDR1 and CDR2 are KGHSH and LQKENI. V was pared by 6 bases and J by 4 bases, with 13 bases between. CDR3 length equals 13 residues. The CDR3 here is CASSDGLFYEQYV. The CDR3 DNA sequence: TGTGCCAGCTCTGATGGACTATTTTACGAGCAGTACGTC.

There are many counts of this clonotype. The chain combines TRBV27 with TRBJ2-7, with D possibly matching TRBD2 (6 bases). CDR1 MNHEY and CDR2 SMNVEV come from the germline V gene (reference sequence). The CDR3 covers 15 residues. V shed 3 bases and J shed 4 bases, with 16 bases lying between them. Written as DNA, the CDR3 is TGTGCCAGCAGTTTGGCTTCGGAGGGCCCTTACGAGCAGTACTTC. It is translated as CASSLASEGPYEQYF.

Comment on this clonotype: A much larger clone is a single base away; this may be a read error. The rearrangement joins TRBV6-2 or TRBV6-3 to TRBJ1-6; no clear D. The V gene's germline CDR1 is MNHEY and CDR2 SVGEGT. Trimming took 3 bases from V and 11 from J, leaving 11 bases between them. The CDR3 consists of 13 residues. The CDR3 spells CASSYGRNPPLHF. For the CDR3, the DNA is TGTGCCAGCAGTTATGGGAGAAATCCACCCCTCCACTTT.

The CDR3 here is CASSLEGPSSYNEQFF. CDR3 DNA: TGTGCCAGCAGCTTGGAAGGTCCAAGCTCCTACAATGAGCAGTTCTTC. This chain connects TRBV5-6 to TRBJ2-1, with D uncertain. Germline loops: CDR1 SGHDT, CDR2 YYEEEE. V lost 0 bases to trimming and J lost 0 bases, with 10 bases between them. CDR3 length equals 16 residues.

This clonotype has a count of ten or more. The chain combines TRBV4-2 with TRBJ1-5; D unresolved. Germline V gene data show CDR1 as LGHNA and CDR2 as YNFKEQ. Trimming stripped 5 bases from V and 4 bases from J, with 21 bases between. This CDR3 has 17 amino acids. Here the CDR3 reads CASSSGTAHQPNQPQHF. In nucleotides, the CDR3 is TGTGCCAGCAGCTCGGGTACGGCCCACCAACCTAATCAGCCCCAGCATTTT.

The genes are TRBV7-9 and TRBJ2-5; 7 nucleotides match TRBD1. J was trimmed by 1 base and V by 2 bases; bases with no gene match: 1. The CDR3 has 14 amino acids. From germline, CDR1 is SEHNR and CDR2 FQNEAQ (reference sequence). CDR3 region: CASSLRGPQETQYF. DNA of the CDR3: TGTGCCAGCAGCTTAAGGGGGCCCCAAGAGACCCAGTACTTC. Full variable domain (remainder filled in from reference TRBV7-9 and TRBJ2-5): DTGVSQNPRHKITKRGQNVTFRCDPISEHNRLYWYRQTLGQGPEFLTYFQNEAQLEKSRLLSDRFSAERPKGSFSTLEIQRTEQGDSAMYLCASSLRGPQETQYFGPGTRLLVL.

The rearrangement joins TRBV6-1 to TRBJ1-2; maybe TRBD1 (6 bases). The CDR3 runs 16 residues. CDR1 and CDR2 (germline): MNHNS, SASEGT. V was trimmed by 6 bases and J by 2 bases, leaving 19 bases between them. CDR3 DNA sequence: TGTGCCAGCAGCTTTACCGGGGGGGCGCCCAACTATGGCTACACCTTC. Translating it yields CASSFTGGAPNYGYTF.

This clonotype was picked up a small number of times. The J gene is TRBJ1-5, the V gene TRBV12-3 or TRBV12-4; TRBD1 matches 8 bases. There are 14 residues in the CDR3. V shed 8 bases and J 5 bases; nucleotides not matched to a gene: 8. The CDR3 DNA reads as TGTGCCAGCGTACAAAACAGGGGGGATCAGCCCCAGCATTTT. Amino acids: CASVQNRGDQPQHF.

This clonotype appeared a few times. V and J are TRBV19 and TRBJ2-7, with D possibly being TRBD1 or TRBD2 (5 bases each). The germline V gene has CDR1 LNHDA and CDR2 SQIVND (reference sequence). V shed 3 bases and J shed 2 bases, with 11 bases lying between them. The CDR3 is 14 residues long. The CDR3 protein is CASSIERGAYEQYF. The CDR3 DNA sequence: TGTGCCAGTAGTATCGAGAGGGGAGCCTACGAGCAGTACTTC.

This clonotype was counted at least ten times. The V gene is TRBV4-2, the J gene TRBJ2-3; the match to TRBD2 covers 8 bases. Trimming removed 3 bases from V and 4 bases from J; junction bases left unmatched: 9. Germline CDR1 and CDR2: LGHNA and YNFKEQ. This CDR3 region has 16 residues. The CDR3 DNA reads TGTGCCAGCAGCCAGTCCAGCGGGAGTTTCGCAGATACGCAGTATTTT. As protein: CASSQSSGSFADTQYF.

This clonotype was recorded a few times. The chain recombines TRBV18 with TRBJ1-1, with 10 bases lining up with TRBD1. The length of the CDR3 is 17 residues. Germline V gene lookup returns CDR1 KGHSH and CDR2 LQKENI. Trimming removed 6 bases from V and 4 bases from J; junction bases left unmatched: 14. CDR3 loop: CASSPRLDRGHTTEAFF. CDR3 nucleotide sequence: TGTGCCAGCTCCCCCAGACTCGACAGGGGGCATACCACTGAAGCTTTCTTT.

On this clonotype itself: Since a much larger clone is just one base distant, this may be a read error. The CDR3 DNA reads TGTGCCAGCACGGGGACAGCTAACTATGGCTGCACCTTC. As protein: CASTGTANYGCTF. V is TRBV2 and J is TRBJ1-2; 7 nucleotides agree with TRBD1. The length of the CDR3 is 13 residues. Germline V CDR1 and CDR2: SNHLY, FYNNEI.

This clonotype was detected many times. The CDR3 DNA sequence: TGCAGTGGACTGACAGGGCCAGGCTATGGCTACACCTTC. Translating it yields CSGLTGPGYGYTF. The rearrangement uses TRBV20-1 and TRBJ1-2; TRBD1 aligns across 7 bases. V was pared by 7 bases and J by 4 bases, with 9 bases of the junction left unmatched. This CDR3 has 13 amino acids. CDR1 and CDR2 (germline): DFQATT, SNEGSKA (reference sequence).

This clonotype was found once. Since a much larger clone is just one base distant, this may be a read error. The chain combines TRBV7-9 with TRBJ2-3; 9 bases agree with TRBD1. Germline V gene data show CDR1 as SEHNR and CDR2 as FQNEAQ (reference sequence). There are 14 residues in the CDR3. CDR3 sequence: CASSFRTGADTQCF. The DNA for the CDR3 is TGTGCCAGCAGCTTCAGGACAGGGGCCGATACGCAGTGTTTT.

The gene calls are TRBV28 and TRBJ2-7; 10 nucleotides line up with TRBD1. This CDR3 is built from 14 residues. Germline V gene sequence: CDR1 MDHEN, CDR2 SYDVKM. V was clipped by 4 bases and J by 3 bases; unmatched bases: 3. CDR3 residues: CASSWTGGDYEQYV. The DNA of the CDR3 is TGTGCCAGCAGTTGGACAGGGGGTGACTACGAGCAGTACGTC.

This clonotype was seen repeatedly, ten times or more. The V gene is TRBV11-2, the J gene TRBJ2-1; no firm D call. Trimming took 0 bases from V and 1 from J, leaving 4 bases between them. Germline CDR1 and CDR2: SGHAT and FQNNGV. The CDR3 is made up of 14 amino acids. CDR3 DNA sequence: TGTGCCAGCAGCTTAGATGATTCCTACAATGAGCAGTTCTTC. Its translation is CASSLDDSYNEQFF.

The CDR3 DNA sequence: TGTGCCAGCAGTGCCGCCTACGAGCAGTACTTC. It yields the protein CASSAAYEQYF. This chain connects TRBV3-1 to TRBJ2-7; unclear D gene. CDR1 and CDR2 (germline): LGHDT, YNNKEL (reference sequence). V was shortened by 6 bases and J by 2 bases, with 5 bases between the two germline ends. This CDR3 comprises 11 residues.

This clonotype was detected a few times. The genes are TRBV19 and TRBJ1-5; unclear D gene. Germline CDR1 reads LNHDA; CDR2 reads SQIVND (reference sequence). This CDR3 region has 15 residues. The ends were cut back, 5 bases at V and 2 bases at J, with 13 bases in the middle. CDR3 in amino acids: CASSPKRAGNQPQHF. CDR3 bases: TGTGCCAGTAGTCCAAAGCGGGCAGGCAATCAGCCCCAGCATTTT.